The 22 T cell receptor beta chains given below trace back to one sample, sequenced in a study of blood T cells in healthy people across ages. It was with a sample-barcoded 5' primer and a J-beta primer mix that a second PCR of about 6 to 12 cycles was run. One entry per CDR3 protein results from TCRdb running MiXCR on the 5' RACE reads. The table records under 800,000 distinct CDR3 sequences, roughly 41% of them present only once. Sequenced: blood. These receptors were taken from a woman aged 60-70 years in good health.

This clonotype occurred once. This may stem from a read error, because a much larger clone lies one nucleotide away. V gene TRBV7-9 combines with J gene TRBJ1-1; a possible D gene is TRBD1 (5 bases). Germline V CDR1 and CDR2: SEHNR, FQNEAQ (reference sequence). The CDR3 is made up of 14 amino acids. The DNA for the CDR3 is TGTACCAGCAGCTTAGTGGGGGGGAACACTGAAGCTTTCTTT. Protein sequence: CTSSLVGGNTEAFF.

The V call is TRBV14, the J call TRBJ1-1, with D unclear. V lost 0 bases, J lost 3 bases, and 14 bases lay in between. The CDR3 totals 16 residues. The V gene's germline CDR1 is SGHDN and CDR2 FVKESK. DNA for the CDR3: TGTGCCAGCAGCCAAGAAGAGGGAAGGTCGCACACTGAAGCTTTCTTT. This codes for CASSQEEGRSHTEAFF.

There are many counts of this clonotype. This chain joins TRBV18 and TRBJ2-7; 12 positions agree with TRBD1. The length of the CDR3 is 16 residues. J gave up 4 bases and V 0 bases, and 4 bases lay outside the gene matches. Per the germline V gene, CDR1 is KGHSH and CDR2 is LQKENI. The CDR3 DNA reads TGTGCCAGCTCACCACCGGGGACAGGGGGCATATACGAGCAGTACTTC. As protein: CASSPPGTGGIYEQYF.

At least ten counts were recorded for this clonotype. CDR3 bases: TGTGCCAGCAGCGTAGAGGGGACTAGTGGCTACACCTTC. This gives the protein CASSVEGTSGYTF. The chain couples TRBV9 to TRBJ1-2; D may be TRBD1 (5 bases). Germline CDR1 is SGDLS and CDR2 is YYNGEE. V was pared by 0 bases and J by 7 bases, with 10 bases between. This CDR3 comprises 13 residues. The variable domain in full, with the rest retrieved from reference TRBV9 and TRBJ1-2, is DSGVTQTPKHLITATGQRVTLRCSPRSGDLSVYWYQQSLDQGLQFLIQYYNGEERAKGNILERFSAQQFPDLHSELNLSSLELGDSALYFCASSVEGTSGYTFGSGTRLTVV.

In its sample, this clonotype was seen once. The rearrangement links TRBV12-3 or TRBV12-4 to TRBJ2-3; D gene unclear. Trimming cost V 8 bases and J 3 bases, with 9 bases left between them. The CDR3 spans 12 residues. The CDR3 DNA follows: TGTGCCAGCTGTATCAGGACAGATACGCAGTATTTT. Translated: CASCIRTDTQYF.

This clonotype came up a few times. The gene calls are TRBV19 and TRBJ2-7; 10 nucleotides agree with TRBD2. J was trimmed by 7 bases and V by 0 bases; bases with no gene match: 12. This CDR3 has 17 amino acids. Germline CDR1 is LNHDA and CDR2 is SQIVND (reference sequence). CDR3 nucleotides: TGTGCCAGTAGTATAGATACCGGGACTAGCGCTAGCAATGAGCAGTACTTC. Translation: CASSIDTGTSASNEQYF.

This clonotype was picked up a small number of times. This chain links TRBV2 with TRBJ2-1; 7 positions match TRBD2. The ends lost 0 bases at V and 4 bases at J; junction bases unmatched: 6. The germline gives CDR1 SNHLY, CDR2 FYNNEI. The CDR3 runs 16 residues. In nucleotides, the CDR3 is TGTGCCAGCAGTGAAGCGGGAGGGACCTCATACAATGAGCAGTTCTTC. Residues: CASSEAGGTSYNEQFF.

This clonotype was seen a handful of times. The J gene is TRBJ1-4, the V gene TRBV2, with D possibly being TRBD1 (5 bases). The CDR3 loop spans 15 amino acids. Looked up from germline, CDR1 is SNHLY and CDR2 is FYNNEI. The V end lost 2 bases, the J end lost 2 bases, and 9 bases lay between the germline ends. CDR3 DNA sequence: TGTGCCAGCAGTGAAACGGGGCCTACTAATGAAAAACTGTTTTTT. Its protein product is CASSETGPTNEKLFF. Based on the CDR3 plus reference TRBV2 and TRBJ1-4, the full variable domain is EPEVTQTPSHQVTQMGQEVILRCVPISNHLYFYWYRQILGQKVEFLVSFYNNEISEKSEIFDDQFSVERPDGSNFTLKIRSTKLEDSAMYFCASSETGPTNEKLFFGSGTQLSVL.

This clonotype was detected only once. This chain connects TRBV29-1 to TRBJ2-7, with 9 nucleotides matching TRBD2. Per the germline V gene, CDR1 is SQVTM and CDR2 is ANQGSEA. CDR3 length: 13 residues. Losses at the gene ends were 6 bases for V and 4 bases for J; bases not matched to a gene: 7. DNA of the CDR3: TGCAGCGTCGCTAGCGGGAATATATACGAGCAGTACTTC. Its translation: CSVASGNIYEQYF.

V gene TRBV5-1 combines with J gene TRBJ2-3, with D perhaps assigned TRBD1 or TRBD2 (6 bases each). CDR1 is SGHRS, CDR2 YFSETQ, per germline. The V end lost 2 bases, the J end lost 2 bases, and 18 bases lay between the germline ends. The CDR3 is 17 residues long. The CDR3 is CASSFLRGPEITDTQYF. The CDR3 DNA sequence: TGCGCCAGCAGCTTTCTCCGGGGGCCAGAAATCACAGATACGCAGTATTTT.

The gene calls are TRBV6-6 and TRBJ2-4; D may be TRBD2 (6 bases). The DNA end favors TRBJ2-7, so the J call may be wrong. Germline V gene data show CDR1 as MNHNY and CDR2 as SVGAGI (reference sequence). This CDR3 is built from 14 residues. CDR3 in DNA: TGTGCCAGCAGTAAACTAGCAAGTGTCGACGAGCAGTACTTC. Translation: CASSKLASVDEQYF.

This clonotype was observed many times. The chain is built from TRBV7-2 and TRBJ2-5, with 7 nucleotides matching TRBD2. With 1 base clipped from V and 1 base from J, the junction kept 3 bases outside the gene matches. The CDR3 runs 15 residues. Germline CDR1 is SGHTA and CDR2 is FQGNSA. DNA for the CDR3: TGTGCCAGCAGCTTAGGAAGCGGGACCCAAGAGACCCAGTACTTC. Protein: CASSLGSGTQETQYF.

The chain employs TRBV6-6 and TRBJ2-7, with unresolved D. The germline CDR1 and CDR2 sequences are MNHNY and SVGAGI (reference sequence). Deletions cut 7 bases from V and 7 bases from J, with 26 bases between. This CDR3 comprises 16 residues. The CDR3 bases are TGTGCCAGCATGTCTGATCGGGTTTGGGGTCGAGATGAGCAGTACTTC. Amino acids: CASMSDRVWGRDEQYF.

The chain couples TRBV20-1 to TRBJ2-7; D possibly uses TRBD1 or TRBD2 (5 bases each). V was clipped by 3 bases and J by 2 bases, with 11 bases between them. This CDR3 has 13 residues. Germline lookup yields CDR1 DFQATT and CDR2 SNEGSKA (reference sequence). CDR3 loop: CSASYRGAYEQYF. The CDR3 DNA reads TGCAGTGCTAGTTACCGGGGCGCCTACGAGCAGTACTTC.

The chain links TRBV18 to TRBJ2-5, with no clear D. Germline V lookup: CDR1 KGHSH, CDR2 LQKENI. This CDR3 comprises 13 residues. V lost 3 bases to trimming and J lost 5 bases, with 10 bases between them. The CDR3 DNA follows: TGTGCCAGCTCACCGATTTCTTCGGAGACCCAGTACTTC. This sequence encodes CASSPISSETQYF.

V and J are TRBV12-3 or TRBV12-4 and TRBJ2-2; D remains unclear. Trimming took off 5 bases at V and 4 bases at J, with 17 bases between the two ends. The CDR3 spans 16 residues. CDR3 coding DNA: TGTGCCAGCAGTCCTTACGTTGGAGTGGGCACCGGGGAGCTGTTTTTT. Translated: CASSPYVGVGTGELFF.

This clonotype came up many times. The rearrangement uses TRBV10-3 and TRBJ2-1, with 7 positions matching TRBD2. The CDR3 has 16 amino acids. Germline trimming cut 3 bases from V and 7 bases from J; bases unmatched to any gene: 12. The V gene's germline CDR1 is ENHRY and CDR2 SYGVKD. The CDR3 nucleotides read TGTGCCATCAGTGATGGTGGGAGGGCCTTAAAAAATGAGCAGTTCTTC. Translating gives CAISDGGRALKNEQFF.

CDR3 coding DNA: TGCAGCGTCGCGCAGACTAGCGGCTACAATGAGCAGTTCTTC. Protein sequence: CSVAQTSGYNEQFF. The rearrangement links TRBV29-1 to TRBJ2-1, with 9 bases identical to TRBD2. Germline CDR1 is SQVTM and CDR2 is ANQGSEA. This CDR3 spans 14 amino acids. V trimming: 6 bases; J trimming: 3 bases; junction bases outside the gene matches: 6.

This clonotype was seen only a few times. It may be a read error: a sequence one base away is much more abundant. The J gene is TRBJ2-1, the V gene TRBV5-1; 8 positions match TRBD2. The CDR3 extends over 15 amino acids. Germline-derived CDR1 and CDR2 are SGHRS and YFSETQ. The ends lost 7 bases at V and 6 bases at J; junction bases unmatched: 12. The CDR3 nucleotides are TGCGCCAGCCCAGCGGGGGCCTCCTCTAGCAATGAGCAGTTCTTC. This sequence encodes CASPAGASSSNEQFF.

The chain carries TRBV6-2 or TRBV6-3 and TRBJ2-5; D possibly corresponds to TRBD2 (5 bases). Deletions cut 0 bases from V and 11 bases from J, with 22 bases between. The CDR3 contains 16 residues. Germline V CDR1 and CDR2: MNHEY, SVGEGT. CDR3 residues: CASSYSTGGSYNEQYF. CDR3 DNA: TGTGCCAGCAGTTACTCGACCGGAGGCTCCTACAATGAGCAGTACTTC.

This chain connects TRBV12-3 or TRBV12-4 to TRBJ2-1; TRBD2 aligns across 7 bases. This CDR3 comprises 14 residues. J gave up 9 bases and V 3 bases, and 8 bases lay outside the gene matches. The CDR3 bases are TGTGCCAGCAGTTTGGGTGGGGGGGGGAGTGAGCAGTTCTTC. Its protein is CASSLGGGGSEQFF.

The gene calls are TRBV27 and TRBJ2-7; D is uncertain. Trimming took 5 bases from V and 10 from J, leaving 18 bases between them. Germline V lookup: CDR1 MNHEY, CDR2 SMNVEV (reference sequence). The CDR3 is made up of 13 amino acids. CDR3 region: CASSVSNSWVQYF. DNA for the CDR3: TGTGCCAGCAGTGTAAGTAACTCTTGGGTCCAGTACTTC.